This T cell receptor beta chain was obtained from a study of blood T cell repertoires in COVID-19. The wider study: Italy, Spain and the United States were the sources of the convalescent and acute COVID-19 samples. Sample material is recorded as cDNA or gDNA derived from T cells, B-cell-depleted T cells, or PBMCs.

Per germline, CDR1 MNHEY and CDR2 SVGAGI. The CDR3 has 15 residues. Trimming at V came to 2 bases and at J to 8 bases, leaving 3 bases not matched to a gene. How the authors handled the data: By means of reference gene primer amplification, nucleated cell counts were estimated. TCRdb's table, derived via immunoSEQ multiplex PCR, lists solely in-frame clones and lacks some. V and J calls and clone size come straight from that table; D and trimming were deduced from the DNA. The sample holds about 140,000 clones, about 92% seen once. The origin of this receptor is a human donor in a cohort sampled during active COVID-19. Sample: peripheral blood. The chain links TRBV6-5 to TRBJ2-1; 13 bases align to TRBD2. This CDR3 reads CASSYGTSGVHEQFF. CDR3 DNA sequence: TGTGCCAGCAGTTACGGGACTAGCGGGGTGCATGAGCAGTTCTTC.